The clone carrying this TCR beta chain was seen ten or more times. Its matching antigen is unknown. CDR1 is DFQATT and CDR2 is SNEGSKA in the germline V gene (reference sequence). V lost 2 bases and J 3 bases, leaving 13 bases between the germline ends. The CDR3 runs 14 residues. TCRdb reanalysed the 5' RACE reads using MiXCR and keeps one entry per CDR3 protein. The data hold 300,000 or so distinct CDR3 sequences, with 7.5% to 9.5% observed a single time. The sample comes from a study of identical twins. Study findings and constraints: The more abundant beta clonotypes in cord blood had fewer insertions, and memory repertoires did not show this. The study based its conclusions on cross-sectional statistical analysis and did not follow the same donors. Twin-shared out-of-frame alpha sequences were enriched for low generation probability.

The same sample was also studied in work on yellow fever vaccine responses in identical twins. That report adds: Reportedly, twins showed a vaccine T cell response that looked partly convergent and partly personalized.

The sequencing input was CD8+ T cells sorted from blood. The clonotype was recovered from a woman between 18 and 29 years old in good health. The V gene is TRBV20-1, the J gene TRBJ1-2, with TRBD1 as a possible D gene (6 bases). The CDR3 sequence: CSARRDTHYYGYTF. As DNA, the CDR3 is TGCAGTGCTAGAAGGGACACCCATTACTATGGCTACACCTTC.